These 18 T cell receptor beta chains were all obtained from the same sample, sequenced in a study of blood T cell repertoires in COVID-19. Profiling relied on immunoSEQ multiplex PCR, and the TCRdb table lists in-frame clones only, not all of them. The sample includes fewer than 110,000 clones, 80% to 90% of them seen just once. Sequencing was carried out using peripheral blood. These receptor sequences come from a woman in her 30s with acute or convalescent COVID-19.

The chain couples TRBV19 to TRBJ2-6, with TRBD1 as a possible D gene (5 bases). Deletions cut 7 bases from V and 4 bases from J, with 14 bases between. The CDR3 loop spans 15 amino acids. CDR1 LNHDA and CDR2 SQIVND come from the germline V gene (reference sequence). CDR3 sequence reads: CASTRQSFGANVLTF. CDR3 nucleotides: TGTGCCAGTACCAGACAGTCATTCGGGGCCAACGTCCTGACTTTC.

Only a few counts were recorded for this clone. This sequence joins TRBV30 and TRBJ1-2; TRBD1 agrees at 8 bases. The CDR3 spans 18 residues. V gave up 4 bases and J gave up 0 bases; unmatched junction bases: 16. Per germline, CDR1 GTSNPN and CDR2 SVGIG (reference sequence). The chain's CDR3 is CAWTYRRAGGPANYGYTF. The CDR3 DNA reads as TGTGCCTGGACTTACCGTCGGGCAGGGGGCCCCGCTAACTATGGCTACACCTTC.

CDR3 DNA: TGTGCCAGCAGCGTAGACTTACAGGGATCCTACACCTTC. Translation gives CASSVDLQGSYTF. This chain links TRBV9 with TRBJ1-2; D is perhaps TRBD1 (6 bases). This CDR3 has 13 residues. CDR1 is SGDLS and CDR2 is YYNGEE in the germline V gene. The V end lost 0 bases, the J end lost 10 bases, and 13 bases lay between the germline ends.

The chain carries TRBV10-3 and TRBJ1-1; tentatively, D is TRBD1 (6 bases). CDR1 and CDR2 from the germline V gene are ENHRY and SYGVKD. The CDR3 is made up of 14 amino acids. V lost 11 bases, J lost 1 base, and 17 bases lay in between. The CDR3 reads CAVARYRENTEAFF. CDR3 in DNA: TGTGCCGTGGCCCGATACAGGGAGAACACTGAAGCTTTCTTT.

DNA for the CDR3: TGTGCCAGCAGCTTAGGACAGTTGAACACTGAAGCTTTCTTT. Protein: CASSLGQLNTEAFF. The chain combines TRBV7-8 with TRBJ1-1; tentatively, D is TRBD1 (5 bases). Trimming pared 1 base from V and 0 bases from J, leaving 6 bases between. Germline values: CDR1 SGHVS, CDR2 FQNEAQ. The CDR3 runs to 14 residues.

This clone was detected only a few times. The chain combines TRBV2 with TRBJ1-5; D is possibly TRBD1 (5 bases). Germline assignment: CDR1 SNHLY and CDR2 FYNNEI. The CDR3 sequence is 15 residues long. Trimming shortened V by 6 bases and J by 6 bases, and 18 bases separated the two germline ends. The CDR3 DNA sequence: TGTGCCAGCAGCCCCACCGGGACTTCTTCTCAGCCCCAGCATTTT. It specifies CASSPTGTSSQPQHF.

This chain links TRBV6-1 with TRBJ2-2; 9 positions match TRBD1. Per germline, CDR1 MNHNS and CDR2 SASEGT. This CDR3 has 16 amino acids. With V trimmed by 3 bases and J by 3 bases, 5 bases remained unmatched. The CDR3, as DNA: TGTGCCAGCAGTGAGGACAGGGGACTTGACACCGGGGAGCTGTTTTTT. Protein sequence: CASSEDRGLDTGELFF.

DNA of the CDR3: TGTGCCAGCAGGTCTGACATTAGCTCCTACAATGAGCAGTTCTTC. It yields the protein CASRSDISSYNEQFF. The V call is TRBV5-4, the J call TRBJ2-1, with unresolved D. V lost 5 bases, J lost 0 bases, and 12 bases lay in between. Per germline, CDR1 SGHNT and CDR2 YYREEE (reference sequence). The CDR3 covers 15 residues. Full variable domain (outside the CDR3, taken from reference TRBV5-4 and TRBJ2-1): ETGVTQSPTHLIKTRGQQVTLRCSSQSGHNTVSWYQQALGQGPQFIFQYYREEENGRGNFPPRFSGLQFPNYSSELNVNALELDDSALYLCASRSDISSYNEQFFGPGTRLTVL.

The chain employs TRBV9 and TRBJ1-1; D possibly corresponds to TRBD1 (6 bases). CDR1 is SGDLS and CDR2 is YYNGEE in the germline V gene. The V end was cut by 4 bases, the J end by 3 bases, with 13 bases between. The CDR3 consists of 14 residues. CDR3 loop: CASSPRTDDTEAFF. Written as DNA, the CDR3 is TGTGCCAGCAGCCCCCGGACAGATGACACTGAAGCTTTCTTT.

The V call is TRBV5-1, the J call TRBJ2-1; TRBD1 might be the D (5 bases). This CDR3 is built from 15 residues. Germline assignment: CDR1 SGHRS and CDR2 YFSETQ. V was shortened by 4 bases and J by 5 bases, with 16 bases between the two germline ends. CDR3 loop: CASSPPIDRNNEQFF. The CDR3 DNA reads as TGCGCCAGCAGCCCTCCAATTGACAGAAACAATGAGCAGTTCTTC.

The chain links TRBV10-1 to TRBJ1-4, with TRBD1 matching over 9 bases. CDR3 length equals 16 residues. The germline gives CDR1 WNHNN, CDR2 SYGVQD (reference sequence). The ends lost 4 bases at V and 1 base at J; junction bases unmatched: 4. CDR3 region: CASSGGQGVTNEKLFF. CDR3 DNA sequence: TGCGCCAGCAGTGGGGGACAGGGTGTAACTAATGAAAAACTGTTTTTT.

The chain recombines TRBV29-1 with TRBJ1-3, with D unclear. This CDR3 comprises 17 residues. V shed 7 bases and J shed 0 bases, with 22 bases lying between them. Looked up from germline, CDR1 is SQVTM and CDR2 is ANQGSEA. The CDR3 sequence is CSAVGGGRGLSGNTIYF. The CDR3, as DNA: TGCAGCGCCGTAGGTGGAGGCCGTGGCCTCTCTGGAAACACCATATATTTT.

This rearrangement joins TRBV29-1 to TRBJ2-1; D not certain. CDR1 is SQVTM and CDR2 is ANQGSEA in the germline V gene. The V end lost 2 bases, the J end lost 7 bases, and 15 bases lay between the germline ends. The CDR3 covers 14 residues. The CDR3 reads CSVELSRVGNEQFF. The CDR3 region has the DNA TGCAGCGTTGAACTGTCACGCGTTGGTAATGAGCAGTTCTTC.

Details on this clone: The identical CDR3 is also encoded by other nucleotide sequences in the sample. The J gene is TRBJ1-5, the V gene TRBV7-9, with 7 nucleotides matching TRBD1. After removal of 4 bases from V and 5 bases from J, the junction contained 2 bases not matched to a gene. CDR3 length: 13 amino acids. Per germline, CDR1 SEHNR and CDR2 FQNEAQ (reference sequence). CDR3 sequence (DNA): TGTGCCAGCAGCTCTACAGGGGATCAGCCCCAGCATTTT. It encodes CASSSTGDQPQHF.

This clone was counted between two and nine times. The chain recombines TRBV12-3 or TRBV12-4 with TRBJ1-2; possibly TRBD1 for D (5 bases). Trimming pared 11 bases from V and 0 bases from J, leaving 13 bases between. The CDR3 length is 13 residues. The CDR3 coding sequence is TGTGCCTGCGACGGGGGGGCTAACTATGGCTACACCTTC. This sequence encodes CACDGGANYGYTF.

CDR3 region: CASSPGMSSYEQYF. The DNA of the CDR3 is TGTGCCAGCAGCCCAGGGATGAGCTCCTACGAGCAGTACTTC. This rearrangement joins TRBV5-6 to TRBJ2-7; D might be TRBD1 (5 bases). The germline gives CDR1 SGHDT, CDR2 YYEEEE. This CDR3 spans 14 amino acids. Trimming left V 4 bases short and J 0 bases short, with 11 bases between.

The J gene is TRBJ1-1, the V gene TRBV10-3; 7 positions agree with TRBD1. The CDR3 is made up of 13 amino acids. V gave up 7 bases and J gave up 1 base; unmatched junction bases: 3. Germline loops: CDR1 ENHRY, CDR2 SYGVKD. The DNA for the CDR3 is TGTGCCATCACCCGGGACAGGAACACTGAAGCTTTCTTT. Its protein product is CAITRDRNTEAFF.

This chain joins TRBV11-3 and TRBJ2-1; 7 nucleotides match TRBD1. The CDR3 length is 15 residues. The J segment lost 6 bases and the V segment lost 1 base, leaving 6 bases of the junction unmatched. Germline V gene lookup returns CDR1 SGHNT and CDR2 YENEEA. CDR3 nucleotide sequence: TGTGCCAGCAGCTTAGGTTGGACAGGACCCAATGAGCAGTTCTTC. It translates to CASSLGWTGPNEQFF. The whole variable domain, filled in from reference TRBV11-3 and TRBJ2-1, reads EAGVVQSPRYKIIEKKQPVAFWCNPISGHNTLYWYLQNLGQGPELLIRYENEEAVDDSQLPKDRFSAERLKGVDSTLKIQPAELGDSAVYLCASSLGWTGPNEQFFGPGTRLTVL.